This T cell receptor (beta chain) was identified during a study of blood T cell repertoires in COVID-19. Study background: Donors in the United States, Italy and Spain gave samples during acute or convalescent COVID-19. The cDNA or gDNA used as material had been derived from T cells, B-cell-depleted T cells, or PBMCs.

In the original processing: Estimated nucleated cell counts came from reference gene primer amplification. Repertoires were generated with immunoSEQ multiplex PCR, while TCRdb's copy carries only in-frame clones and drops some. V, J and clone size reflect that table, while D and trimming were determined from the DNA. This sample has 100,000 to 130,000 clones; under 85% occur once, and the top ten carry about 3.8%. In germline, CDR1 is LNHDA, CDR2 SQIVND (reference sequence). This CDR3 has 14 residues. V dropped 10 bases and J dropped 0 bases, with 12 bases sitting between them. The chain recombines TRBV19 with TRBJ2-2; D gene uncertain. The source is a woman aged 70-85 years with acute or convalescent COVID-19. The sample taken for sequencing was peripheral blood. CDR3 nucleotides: TGTGCCACCCCGGGTCCCGCGAACACCGGGGAGCTGTTTTTT. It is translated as CATPGPANTGELFF. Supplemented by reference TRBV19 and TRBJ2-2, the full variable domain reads DGGITQSPKYLFRKEGQNVTLSCEQNLNHDAMYWYRQDPGQGLRLIYYSQIVNDFQKGDIAEGYSVSREKKESFPLTVTSAQKNPTAFYLCATPGPANTGELFFGEGSRLTVL.